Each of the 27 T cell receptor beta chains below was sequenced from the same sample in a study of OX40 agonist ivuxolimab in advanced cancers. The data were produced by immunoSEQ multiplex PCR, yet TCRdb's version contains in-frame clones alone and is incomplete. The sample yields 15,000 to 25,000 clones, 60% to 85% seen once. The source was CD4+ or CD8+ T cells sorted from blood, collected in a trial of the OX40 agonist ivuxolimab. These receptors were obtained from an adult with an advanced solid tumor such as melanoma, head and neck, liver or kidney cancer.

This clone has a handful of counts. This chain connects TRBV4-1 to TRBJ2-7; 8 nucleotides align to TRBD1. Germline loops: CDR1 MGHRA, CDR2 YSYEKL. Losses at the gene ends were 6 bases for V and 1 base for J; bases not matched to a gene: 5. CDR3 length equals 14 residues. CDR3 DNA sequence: TGCGCCAGCAGGGACAGGGAAGGGTCCTACGAGCAGTACTTC. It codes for CASRDREGSYEQYF.

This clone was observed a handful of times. CDR3 sequence reads: CASSPGEAYEQYF. In DNA, the CDR3 is TGCGCCAGCAGCCCAGGGGAAGCCTACGAGCAGTACTTC. The J gene is TRBJ2-7, the V gene TRBV4-1, with a possible D match to TRBD1 (6 bases). Germline V gene data show CDR1 as MGHRA and CDR2 as YSYEKL. The CDR3 contains 13 residues. Trimming took 4 bases from V and 2 from J, leaving 9 bases between them.

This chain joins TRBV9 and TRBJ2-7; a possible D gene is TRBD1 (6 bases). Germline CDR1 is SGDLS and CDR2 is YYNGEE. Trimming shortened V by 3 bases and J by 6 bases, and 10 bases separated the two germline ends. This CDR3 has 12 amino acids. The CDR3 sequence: CASSAQGSEQYF. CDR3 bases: TGTGCCAGCAGCGCACAGGGTTCCGAGCAGTACTTC.

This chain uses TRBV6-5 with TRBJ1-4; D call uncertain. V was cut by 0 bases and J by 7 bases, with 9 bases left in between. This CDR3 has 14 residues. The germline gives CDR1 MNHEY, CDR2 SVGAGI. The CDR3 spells CASSYSSGFEKLFF. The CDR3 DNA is TGTGCCAGCAGTTACTCTTCCGGATTTGAAAAACTGTTTTTT.

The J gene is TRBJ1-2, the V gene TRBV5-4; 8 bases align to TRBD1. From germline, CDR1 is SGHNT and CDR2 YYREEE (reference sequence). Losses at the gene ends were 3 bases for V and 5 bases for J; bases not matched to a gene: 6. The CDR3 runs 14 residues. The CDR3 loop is CASSSQGAGYGYTF. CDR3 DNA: TGTGCCAGCAGCTCCCAGGGGGCGGGATATGGCTACACCTTC.

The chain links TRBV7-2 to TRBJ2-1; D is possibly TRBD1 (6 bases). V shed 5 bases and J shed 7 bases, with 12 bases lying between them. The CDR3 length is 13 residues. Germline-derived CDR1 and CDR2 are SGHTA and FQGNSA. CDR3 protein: CASSPWQGNEQFF. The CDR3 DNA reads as TGTGCCAGCAGCCCCTGGCAGGGGAATGAGCAGTTCTTC.

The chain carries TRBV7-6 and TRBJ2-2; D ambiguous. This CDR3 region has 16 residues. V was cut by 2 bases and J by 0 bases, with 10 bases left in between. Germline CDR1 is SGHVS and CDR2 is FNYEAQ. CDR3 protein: CASSLFRQTNTGELFF. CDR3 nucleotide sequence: TGTGCCAGCAGCTTATTCCGCCAGACGAACACCGGGGAGCTGTTTTTT. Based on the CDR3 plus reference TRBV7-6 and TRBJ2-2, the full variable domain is GAGVSQSPRYKVTKRGQDVALRCDPISGHVSLYWYRQALGQGPEFLTYFNYEAQQDKSGLPNDRFSAERPEGSISTLTIQRTEQRDSAMYRCASSLFRQTNTGELFFGEGSRLTVL.

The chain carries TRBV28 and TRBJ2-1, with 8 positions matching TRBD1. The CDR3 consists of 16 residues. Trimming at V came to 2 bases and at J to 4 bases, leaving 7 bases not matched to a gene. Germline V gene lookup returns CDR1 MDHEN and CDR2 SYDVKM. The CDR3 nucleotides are TGTGCCAGCAGTTTACCGGACAGGGTTGATTACAATGAGCAGTTCTTC. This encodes CASSLPDRVDYNEQFF.

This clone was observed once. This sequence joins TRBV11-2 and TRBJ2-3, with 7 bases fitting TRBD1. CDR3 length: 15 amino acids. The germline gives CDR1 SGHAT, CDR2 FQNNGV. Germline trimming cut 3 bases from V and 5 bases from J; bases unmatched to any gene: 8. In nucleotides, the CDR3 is TGTGCCAGCAGCTTGACGGGACAGATAGGAGATACGCAGTATTTT. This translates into CASSLTGQIGDTQYF.

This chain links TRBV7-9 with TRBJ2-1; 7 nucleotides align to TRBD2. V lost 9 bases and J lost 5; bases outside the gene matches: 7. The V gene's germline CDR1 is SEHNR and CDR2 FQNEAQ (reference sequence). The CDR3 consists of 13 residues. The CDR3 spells CASAGVSNNEQFF. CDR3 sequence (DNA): TGTGCCAGTGCGGGAGTATCTAACAATGAGCAGTTCTTC.

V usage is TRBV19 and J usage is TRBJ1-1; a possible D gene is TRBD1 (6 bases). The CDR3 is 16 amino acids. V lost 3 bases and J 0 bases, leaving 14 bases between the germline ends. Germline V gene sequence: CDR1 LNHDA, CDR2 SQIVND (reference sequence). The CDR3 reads CASSIVGGRVNTEAFF. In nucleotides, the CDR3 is TGTGCCAGTAGTATCGTTGGGGGCCGGGTGAACACTGAAGCTTTCTTT.

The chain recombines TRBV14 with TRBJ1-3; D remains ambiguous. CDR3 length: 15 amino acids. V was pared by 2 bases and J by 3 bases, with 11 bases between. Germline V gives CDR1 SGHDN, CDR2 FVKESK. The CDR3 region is CASSQYGGGGNTIYF. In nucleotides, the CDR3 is TGTGCCAGCAGCCAATACGGTGGAGGTGGAAACACCATATATTTT.

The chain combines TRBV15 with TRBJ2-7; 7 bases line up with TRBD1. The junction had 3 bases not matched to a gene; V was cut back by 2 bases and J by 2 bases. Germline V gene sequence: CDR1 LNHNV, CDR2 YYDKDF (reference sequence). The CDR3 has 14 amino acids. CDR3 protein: CATSRSGTAYEQYF. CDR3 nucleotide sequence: TGTGCCACCAGCAGATCCGGGACAGCCTACGAGCAGTACTTC.

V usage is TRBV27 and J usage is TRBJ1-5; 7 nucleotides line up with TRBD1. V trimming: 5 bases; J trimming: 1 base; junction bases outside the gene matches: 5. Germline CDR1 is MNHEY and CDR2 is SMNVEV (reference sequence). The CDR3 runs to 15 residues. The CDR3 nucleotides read TGTGCCAGCAGTCCGACAGGGCAAAGCAATCAGCCCCAGCATTTT. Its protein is CASSPTGQSNQPQHF.

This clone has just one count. The CDR3 is CASSPVEVGEQYF. The CDR3 DNA is TGTGCCAGCTCACCAGTCGAAGTGGGCGAGCAGTACTTC. This sequence joins TRBV18 and TRBJ2-7; D is uncertain. This CDR3 region has 13 residues. The V gene's germline CDR1 is KGHSH and CDR2 LQKENI. Trimming removed 2 bases from V and 6 bases from J, with 11 bases in between. Together with reference TRBV18 and TRBJ2-7, the CDR3 gives the full variable domain: NAGVMQNPRHLVRRRGQEARLRCSPMKGHSHVYWYRQLPEEGLKFMVYLQKENIIDESGMPKERFSAEFPKEGPSILRIQQVVRGDSAAYFCASSPVEVGEQYFGPGTRLTVT.

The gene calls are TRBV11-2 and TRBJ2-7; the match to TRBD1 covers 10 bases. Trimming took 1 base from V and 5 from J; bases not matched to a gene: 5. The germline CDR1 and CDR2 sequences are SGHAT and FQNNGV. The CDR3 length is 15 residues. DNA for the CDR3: TGTGCCAGCAGCTTAGCGCCGACAGGGGGCGACGAGCAGTACTTC. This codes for CASSLAPTGGDEQYF. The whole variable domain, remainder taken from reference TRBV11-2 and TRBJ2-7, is EAGVAQSPRYKIIEKRQSVAFWCNPISGHATLYWYQQILGQGPKLLIQFQNNGVVDDSQLPKDRFSAERLKGVDSTLKIQPAKLEDSAVYLCASSLAPTGGDEQYFGPGTRLTVT.

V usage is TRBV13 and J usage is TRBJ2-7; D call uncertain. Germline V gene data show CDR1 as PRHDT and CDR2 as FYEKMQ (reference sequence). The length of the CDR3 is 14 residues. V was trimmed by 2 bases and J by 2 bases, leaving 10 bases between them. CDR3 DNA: TGTGCCAGCAGCTTATTCGGCCAGACCTACGAGCAGTACTTC. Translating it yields CASSLFGQTYEQYF.

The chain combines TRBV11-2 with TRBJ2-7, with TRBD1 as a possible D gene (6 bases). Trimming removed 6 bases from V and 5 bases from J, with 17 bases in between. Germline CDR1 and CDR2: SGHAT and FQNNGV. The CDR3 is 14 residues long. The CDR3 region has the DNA TGTGCCAGCAGACCCTCAGGGGTTCGCCACGAGCAGTACTTC. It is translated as CASRPSGVRHEQYF.

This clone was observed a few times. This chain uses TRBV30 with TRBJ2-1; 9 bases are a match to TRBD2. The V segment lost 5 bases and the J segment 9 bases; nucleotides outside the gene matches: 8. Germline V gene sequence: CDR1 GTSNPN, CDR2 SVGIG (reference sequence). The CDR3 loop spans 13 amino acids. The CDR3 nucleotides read TGTGCCTGGGAGATAGCGGGGGTGAGTGAGCAGTTCTTC. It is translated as CAWEIAGVSEQFF.

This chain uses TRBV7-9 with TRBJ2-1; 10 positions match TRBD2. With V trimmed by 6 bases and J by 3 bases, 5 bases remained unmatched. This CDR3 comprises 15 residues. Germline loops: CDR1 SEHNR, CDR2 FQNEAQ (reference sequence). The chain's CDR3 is CASRDSSGGYNEQFF. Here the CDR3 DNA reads TGTGCCAGCAGGGATTCTAGCGGGGGCTACAATGAGCAGTTCTTC.

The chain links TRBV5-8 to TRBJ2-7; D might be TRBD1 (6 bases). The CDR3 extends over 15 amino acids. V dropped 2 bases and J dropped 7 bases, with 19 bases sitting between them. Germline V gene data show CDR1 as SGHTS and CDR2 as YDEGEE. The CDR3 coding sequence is TGTGCCAGCAGCTTACCACCGGACAGCCCGGTTGAGCAGTACTTC. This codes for CASSLPPDSPVEQYF.

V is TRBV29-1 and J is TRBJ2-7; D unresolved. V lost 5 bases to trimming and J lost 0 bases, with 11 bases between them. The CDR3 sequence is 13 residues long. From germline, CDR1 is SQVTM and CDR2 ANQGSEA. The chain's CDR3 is CSVHGTDSYEQYF. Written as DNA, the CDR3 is TGCAGCGTTCACGGCACGGACTCCTACGAGCAGTACTTC.

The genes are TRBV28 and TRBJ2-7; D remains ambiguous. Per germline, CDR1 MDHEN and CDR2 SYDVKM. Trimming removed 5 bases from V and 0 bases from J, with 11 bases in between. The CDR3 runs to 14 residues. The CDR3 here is CASSPTSSSYEQYF. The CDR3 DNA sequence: TGTGCCAGCAGTCCGACTTCCAGCTCCTACGAGCAGTACTTC.

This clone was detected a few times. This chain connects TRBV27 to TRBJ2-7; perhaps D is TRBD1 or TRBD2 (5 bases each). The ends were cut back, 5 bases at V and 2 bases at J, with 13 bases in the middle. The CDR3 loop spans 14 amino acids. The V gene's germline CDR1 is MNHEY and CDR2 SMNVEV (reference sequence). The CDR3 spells CASSPRDRAYEQYF. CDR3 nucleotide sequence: TGTGCCAGCAGTCCCCGGGACCGTGCCTACGAGCAGTACTTC.

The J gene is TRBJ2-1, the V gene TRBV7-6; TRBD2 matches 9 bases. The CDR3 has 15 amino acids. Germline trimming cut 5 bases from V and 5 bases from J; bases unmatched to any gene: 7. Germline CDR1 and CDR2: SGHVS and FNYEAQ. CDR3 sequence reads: CASSLLAGSDNEQFF. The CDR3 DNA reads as TGTGCCAGCAGCCTTCTAGCGGGATCCGACAATGAGCAGTTCTTC.

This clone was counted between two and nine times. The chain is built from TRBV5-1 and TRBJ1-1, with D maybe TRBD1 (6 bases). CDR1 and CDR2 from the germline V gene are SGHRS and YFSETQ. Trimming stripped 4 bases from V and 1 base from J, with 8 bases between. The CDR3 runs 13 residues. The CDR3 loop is CASSKDRNTEAFF. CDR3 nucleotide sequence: TGCGCCAGCAGCAAGGACAGGAACACTGAAGCTTTCTTT.

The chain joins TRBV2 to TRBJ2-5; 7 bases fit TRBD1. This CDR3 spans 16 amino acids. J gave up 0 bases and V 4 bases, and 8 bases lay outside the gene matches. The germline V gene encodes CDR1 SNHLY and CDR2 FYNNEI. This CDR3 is CASSGPGTDNQETQYF. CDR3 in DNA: TGTGCCAGCAGTGGACCGGGGACAGACAACCAAGAGACCCAGTACTTC. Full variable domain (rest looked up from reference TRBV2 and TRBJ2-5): EPEVTQTPSHQVTQMGQEVILRCVPISNHLYFYWYRQILGQKVEFLVSFYNNEISEKSEIFDDQFSVERPDGSNFTLKIRSTKLEDSAMYFCASSGPGTDNQETQYFGPGTRLLVL.